This T cell receptor beta chain was observed in a study of blood T cell repertoires in COVID-19. The overall study: The cDNA or gDNA used as material had been derived from T cells, B-cell-depleted T cells, or PBMCs.

Between the trimmed V and J ends, which lost 4 bases and 3 bases, there was a span of 16 bases. Germline CDR1 and CDR2: SGHNT and YENEEA. The CDR3 is 15 amino acids. The data were produced by immunoSEQ multiplex PCR, yet TCRdb's version contains in-frame clones alone and is incomplete. The sample yields about 240,000 clones, 80% to 90% seen once. The rearrangement uses TRBV11-3 and TRBJ2-7; D possibly corresponds to TRBD1 (5 bases). The receptor comes from a man between 60 and 75 years old with acute or convalescent COVID-19. Sequencing used peripheral blood. The CDR3 nucleotides are TGTGCCAGCAGCTCCCTAGGGCCCGACAGCTACGAGCAGTACTTC. Protein sequence: CASSSLGPDSYEQYF.